This passage covers 17 T cell receptor beta chains from one sample sequenced in a study of blood T cell repertoires in COVID-19. Profiled with immunoSEQ multiplex PCR; TCRdb holds only in-frame clones, not every one. Seen here are tens of thousands of clones, around 77% observed once, and the top ten hold approximately 17%. The sequencing input was peripheral blood. All receptors come from a man aged 55 to 69 with acute or convalescent COVID-19.

The chain couples TRBV7-2 to TRBJ1-2; TRBD1 might be the D (6 bases). The germline gives CDR1 SGHTA, CDR2 FQGNSA. Trimming shortened V by 5 bases and J by 4 bases, and 20 bases separated the two germline ends. This CDR3 has 16 residues. In DNA form, the CDR3 reads TGTGCCAGCAGCCAAAGGGGGGGGACGACGGGCTATGGCTACACCTTC. It encodes CASSQRGGTTGYGYTF. Based on the CDR3 plus reference TRBV7-2 and TRBJ1-2, the full variable domain is GAGVSQSPSNKVTEKGKDVELRCDPISGHTALYWYRQSLGQGLEFLIYFQGNSAPDKSGLPSDRFSAERTGGSVSTLTIQRTQQEDSAVYLCASSQRGGTTGYGYTFGSGTRLTVV.

The chain joins TRBV4-3 to TRBJ1-6; D remains ambiguous. The CDR3 runs 14 residues. Trimming pared 0 bases from V and 9 bases from J, leaving 9 bases between. Per germline, CDR1 LGHNA and CDR2 YSLEER. CDR3 DNA sequence: TGCGCCAGCAGCCAAGACTCTCGAGGTTCACCCCTCCACTTT. This translates into CASSQDSRGSPLHF.

The CDR3 DNA reads as TGTGCCAGCAGCCCCGATCCAGAGAACACTGAAGCTTTCTTT. Protein: CASSPDPENTEAFF. The chain carries TRBV7-2 and TRBJ1-1; D is ambiguous. Germline CDR1 and CDR2: SGHTA and FQGNSA. The CDR3 extends over 14 amino acids. Trimming took off 5 bases at V and 1 base at J, with 11 bases between the two ends.

This chain joins TRBV18 and TRBJ1-4; 9 positions agree with TRBD1. The CDR3 runs to 14 residues. Germline CDR1 KGHSH, CDR2 LQKENI. V shed 4 bases and J 5 bases; nucleotides not matched to a gene: 2. The CDR3 loop is CASSLTGGNEKLFF. The CDR3 coding sequence is TGTGCCAGCTCACTAACAGGGGGCAATGAAAAACTGTTTTTT.

A few counts support this clone. The V and J genes are TRBV7-6 and TRBJ2-2, with D possibly matching TRBD1 (6 bases). Between the trimmed V and J ends, which lost 4 bases and 3 bases, there was a span of 9 bases. The CDR3 loop spans 14 amino acids. Looked up from germline, CDR1 is SGHVS and CDR2 is FNYEAQ. The CDR3 bases are TGTGCCAGCAGCTCTACAGGGTACACCGGGGAGCTGTTTTTT. Protein: CASSSTGYTGELFF.

The sample holds a few counts of this clone. The rearrangement uses TRBV27 and TRBJ1-3, with 7 bases lining up with TRBD1. Germline trimming cut 8 bases from V and 0 bases from J; bases unmatched to any gene: 4. Germline CDR1 reads MNHEY; CDR2 reads SMNVEV (reference sequence). CDR3 size: 14 residues. The CDR3 DNA follows: TGTGCCAGCGGTAGGACAGGCTCTGGAAACACCATATATTTT. Translated: CASGRTGSGNTIYF.

This chain connects TRBV4-1 to TRBJ1-1; 7 nucleotides match TRBD1. Germline CDR1 is MGHRA and CDR2 is YSYEKL. After removal of 1 base from V and 4 bases from J, the junction contained 6 bases not matched to a gene. There are 15 residues in the CDR3. CDR3 residues: CASSQVDREGTEAFF. As DNA, the CDR3 is TGCGCCAGCAGCCAAGTCGACAGGGAAGGCACTGAAGCTTTCTTT.

The chain carries TRBV25-1 and TRBJ1-6, with D perhaps matching TRBD1 (6 bases). Germline V gives CDR1 MGHDK, CDR2 SYGVNS. This CDR3 is built from 15 residues. Trimming cost V 6 bases and J 5 bases, with 14 bases left between them. The CDR3 is CASRQQGWNNSPLHF. CDR3 sequence (DNA): TGTGCCAGCAGGCAACAGGGTTGGAATAATTCACCCCTCCACTTT.

This rearrangement joins TRBV27 to TRBJ2-1; a possible D gene is TRBD1 (6 bases). Germline loops: CDR1 MNHEY, CDR2 SMNVEV (reference sequence). Trimming left V 4 bases short and J 13 bases short, with 17 bases between. The length of the CDR3 is 13 residues. The CDR3 DNA reads as TGTGCCAGCAGTTCCCCCGCAGGGGAAATCCAGTTCTTC. Its translation is CASSSPAGEIQFF.

The chain joins TRBV7-9 to TRBJ2-7, with D possibly TRBD1 on 5 matching bases. This CDR3 spans 14 amino acids. Trimming took 5 bases from V and 5 from J, leaving 16 bases between them. Germline CDR1 and CDR2: SEHNR and FQNEAQ (reference sequence). CDR3 region: CASSLALKGNEQYF. DNA of the CDR3: TGTGCCAGCAGCCTCGCGCTCAAGGGGAACGAGCAGTACTTC. The entire variable domain, with the rest obtained from reference TRBV7-9 and TRBJ2-7, is as follows: DTGVSQNPRHKITKRGQNVTFRCDPISEHNRLYWYRQTLGQGPEFLTYFQNEAQLEKSRLLSDRFSAERPKGSFSTLEIQRTEQGDSAMYLCASSLALKGNEQYFGPGTRLTVT.

This clone was detected ten times or more. V usage is TRBV19 and J usage is TRBJ2-4; D call uncertain. Germline assignment: CDR1 LNHDA and CDR2 SQIVND (reference sequence). The length of the CDR3 is 14 residues. Trimming removed 3 bases from V and 12 bases from J, with 18 bases in between. The chain's CDR3 is CASSIAGSQKDQYF. DNA for the CDR3: TGTGCCAGTAGTATTGCCGGGTCCCAGAAGGATCAGTACTTC.

The J gene is TRBJ1-5, the V gene TRBV7-9; 8 positions agree with TRBD1. The V gene end was trimmed by 4 bases and the J gene end by 6 bases; junction bases not matched to a gene: 5. The V gene's germline CDR1 is SEHNR and CDR2 FQNEAQ (reference sequence). The CDR3 has 14 residues. CDR3 sequence (DNA): TGTGCCAGCAGCTCCGACAGGGGTATTCAGCCCCAGCATTTT. As protein: CASSSDRGIQPQHF.

This clone was seen a few times. The chain joins TRBV6-6 to TRBJ1-6, with D unresolved. CDR1 and CDR2 from the germline V gene are MNHNY and SVGAGI (reference sequence). Between the trimmed V and J ends, which lost 6 bases and 2 bases, there was a span of 14 bases. The CDR3 sequence is 16 residues long. CDR3 DNA sequence: TGTGCCAGCAGGGACTCAGACGGCACCTATAATTCACCCCTCCACTTT. It specifies CASRDSDGTYNSPLHF.

The rearrangement joins TRBV7-9 to TRBJ2-5; 8 bases fit TRBD2. Germline V CDR1 and CDR2: SEHNR, FQNEAQ (reference sequence). Trimming cost V 6 bases and J 3 bases; bases outside gene matches: 12. The CDR3 covers 16 residues. CDR3 sequence reads: CASSRYNGLAKETQYF. The CDR3 nucleotides are TGTGCCAGCAGTCGATATAACGGACTAGCAAAAGAGACCCAGTACTTC. Supplemented by reference TRBV7-9 and TRBJ2-5, the full variable domain reads DTGVSQNPRHKITKRGQNVTFRCDPISEHNRLYWYRQTLGQGPEFLTYFQNEAQLEKSRLLSDRFSAERPKGSFSTLEIQRTEQGDSAMYLCASSRYNGLAKETQYFGPGTRLLVL.

V is TRBV2 and J is TRBJ1-1; D remains unclear. V was pared by 7 bases and J by 0 bases, with 15 bases between. CDR3 length: 15 amino acids. Germline V CDR1 and CDR2: SNHLY, FYNNEI. CDR3 sequence reads: CASKREAVVNTEAFF. The CDR3 DNA reads as TGTGCCAGCAAGAGGGAGGCGGTGGTGAACACTGAAGCTTTCTTT.

As DNA, the CDR3 is TGTGCCAGCAGTTCCGGGGGGTGGACAGAAGTAAGGCGGGAGCTGTTTTTT. Amino acids: CASSSGGWTEVRRELFF. The rearrangement joins TRBV28 to TRBJ2-2, with TRBD2 as a possible D gene (7 bases). The V end was cut by 4 bases, the J end by 9 bases, with 24 bases between. CDR3 length equals 17 residues. Looked up from germline, CDR1 is MDHEN and CDR2 is SYDVKM.

This chain links TRBV25-1 with TRBJ2-5; 7 nucleotides match TRBD2. The CDR3 spans 14 residues. Unmatched junction bases numbered 8, after V lost 5 bases and J lost 5 bases. Germline CDR1 MGHDK, CDR2 SYGVNS. DNA of the CDR3: TGTGCCAGCAGTACCCGGACTAGTCTGGAGACCCAGTACTTC. Translation gives CASSTRTSLETQYF.